A single sample gave rise to the 25 T cell receptor beta chains below, sequenced in a study of T cell responses to AZD1222 COVID-19 vaccine. Assay: immunoSEQ multiplex PCR; the TCRdb copy retains only in-frame clones and omits some. This table has about 110,000 clones, approximately 89% appearing once. The source material was peripheral blood, sampled 28 days after the second AZD1222 dose. These receptors all stem from an adult who received the AZD1222 COVID-19 vaccine.

The rearrangement uses TRBV19 and TRBJ1-1; D uncertain. V was clipped by 6 bases and J by 0 bases, with 11 bases between them. This CDR3 is 14 amino acids long. Germline CDR1 is LNHDA and CDR2 is SQIVND (reference sequence). CDR3 bases: TGTGCCAGTAGCCCAGTTACAGTGAACACTGAAGCTTTCTTT. Translation: CASSPVTVNTEAFF.

This chain uses TRBV12-3 or TRBV12-4 with TRBJ1-3; D is undetermined. This CDR3 has 12 amino acids. V was clipped by 5 bases and J by 6 bases, with 8 bases between them. CDR3 DNA sequence: TGTGCCAGCAGTCTCGATTTAAACACCATATATTTT. It translates to CASSLDLNTIYF.

The chain couples TRBV27 to TRBJ2-7, with 10 nucleotides matching TRBD2. Germline V gene sequence: CDR1 MNHEY, CDR2 SMNVEV (reference sequence). V lost 5 bases, J lost 4 bases, and 5 bases stayed unmatched. CDR3 size: 14 residues. Here the CDR3 DNA reads TGTGCCAGCAGTCCTCAAGCGGGAGGGTACGAGCAGTACTTC. Its translation: CASSPQAGGYEQYF.

The chain joins TRBV27 to TRBJ1-3; D possibly corresponds to TRBD1 (6 bases). The length of the CDR3 is 18 residues. Deletions cut 6 bases from V and 2 bases from J, with 23 bases between. Germline V gene sequence: CDR1 MNHEY, CDR2 SMNVEV (reference sequence). The CDR3 here is CASSLRRGRGGAGNTIYF. The DNA of the CDR3 is TGTGCCAGCAGCCTTCGACGGGGCAGGGGTGGTGCTGGAAACACCATATATTTT.

This sequence joins TRBV12-3 or TRBV12-4 and TRBJ2-1, with 7 bases aligning to TRBD1. The V segment lost 6 bases and the J segment 11 bases; nucleotides outside the gene matches: 10. The CDR3 is made up of 13 amino acids. The CDR3 coding sequence is TGTGCCAGCAGAACGACAGGGCGATCCCAGCAGTTCTTC. The encoded protein is CASRTTGRSQQFF.

The rearrangement uses TRBV24-1 and TRBJ1-1; 7 bases agree with TRBD1. Germline V lookup: CDR1 KGHDR, CDR2 SFDVKD. There are 14 residues in the CDR3. The V and J ends lost 7 bases and 0 bases, in that order; junction bases with no gene match: 4. CDR3 amino acids: CATRKGQLNTEAFF. CDR3 coding DNA: TGTGCCACCAGGAAGGGACAGCTGAACACTGAAGCTTTCTTT.

J is TRBJ2-6 and V is TRBV10-3; TRBD1 agrees at 9 bases. Per germline, CDR1 ENHRY and CDR2 SYGVKD. Unmatched junction bases numbered 9, after V lost 0 bases and J lost 3 bases. The CDR3 has 19 residues. This chain's CDR3 is CAISESGQGAVVGANVLTF. CDR3 DNA: TGTGCCATCAGTGAGTCGGGACAGGGTGCGGTCGTTGGGGCCAACGTCCTGACTTTC.

The rearrangement joins TRBV28 to TRBJ2-2; 10 nucleotides agree with TRBD1. The CDR3 is 17 amino acids. CDR1 is MDHEN, CDR2 SYDVKM, per germline. J gave up 5 bases and V 2 bases, and 8 bases lay outside the gene matches. The CDR3 DNA sequence: TGTGCCAGCAGTTTACTTCCGGGACAGGGGCCAACCGGGGAGCTGTTTTTT. Protein: CASSLLPGQGPTGELFF.

This chain joins TRBV6-5 and TRBJ1-3; D not resolved. Germline V lookup: CDR1 MNHEY, CDR2 SVGAGI. V dropped 4 bases and J dropped 3 bases, with 10 bases sitting between them. The CDR3 spans 14 residues. The CDR3 coding sequence is TGTGCCAGCAGTTCGGGTTTGGGTGGAAACACCATATATTTT. Translation gives CASSSGLGGNTIYF.

The V and J genes are TRBV28 and TRBJ2-6, with D perhaps matching TRBD1 or TRBD2 (5 bases each). The V end lost 7 bases, the J end lost 4 bases, and 11 bases lay between the germline ends. The CDR3 has 14 amino acids. The germline gives CDR1 MDHEN, CDR2 SYDVKM. CDR3 region: CASTEGSGANVLTF. The CDR3, as DNA: TGTGCCAGCACAGAGGGGTCAGGGGCCAACGTCCTGACTTTC.

The gene calls are TRBV7-8 and TRBJ1-3; TRBD1 matches 9 bases. The V gene end was trimmed by 5 bases and the J gene end by 1 base; junction bases not matched to a gene: 6. The length of the CDR3 is 16 residues. Germline CDR1 and CDR2: SGHVS and FQNEAQ. CDR3 nucleotide sequence: TGTGCCAGCAGCATCGGACAGGGGATGTCTGGAAACACCATATATTTT. This translates into CASSIGQGMSGNTIYF.

The CDR3 here is CASSQTTSETQYF. The CDR3 DNA is TGTGCCAGCAGTCAAACGACCTCAGAGACCCAGTACTTC. The chain employs TRBV3-1 (or the pseudogene TRBV3-2) and TRBJ2-5, with D unclear. The germline V gene has CDR1 LGHDT and CDR2 YNNKEL (reference sequence). CDR3 length: 13 residues. Trimming left V 6 bases short and J 4 bases short, with 12 bases between.

The rearrangement joins TRBV3-1 (or the pseudogene TRBV3-2) to TRBJ2-5; D may correspond to TRBD1 or TRBD2 (7 bases each). The length of the CDR3 is 15 residues. V was shortened by 4 bases and J by 4 bases, with 16 bases between the two germline ends. CDR1 is LGHDT and CDR2 is YNNKEL in the germline V gene (reference sequence). The CDR3 coding sequence is TGTGCCAGCAGCCCAGGGGGGGGGCTTTTAGAGACCCAGTACTTC. Translating gives CASSPGGGLLETQYF.

The gene calls are TRBV13 and TRBJ1-6, with no clear D. The CDR3 has 16 residues. Germline V gives CDR1 PRHDT, CDR2 FYEKMQ (reference sequence). V dropped 0 bases and J dropped 0 bases, with 6 bases sitting between them. CDR3 bases: TGTGCCAGCAGCTTAGGGGTTAGCTCCTATAATTCACCCCTCCACTTT. This translates into CASSLGVSSYNSPLHF.

V usage is TRBV4-1 and J usage is TRBJ2-2; no clear D. From germline, CDR1 is MGHRA and CDR2 YSYEKL. Trimming took off 0 bases at V and 7 bases at J, with 3 bases between the two ends. The CDR3 runs to 12 residues. The CDR3 coding sequence is TGCGCCAGCAGCCAAGAAATCGGGGAGCTGTTTTTT. Translation gives CASSQEIGELFF.

The rearrangement links TRBV7-9 to TRBJ2-1, with D unresolved. CDR1 is SEHNR and CDR2 is FQNEAQ in the germline V gene (reference sequence). This CDR3 has 15 amino acids. The V end lost 8 bases, the J end lost 8 bases, and 22 bases lay between the germline ends. The chain's CDR3 is CASSQLSDPGHEQFF. CDR3 DNA: TGTGCCAGCTCCCAGCTTAGTGACCCTGGGCATGAGCAGTTCTTC.

This chain connects TRBV27 to TRBJ2-1, with D uncertain. V lost 8 bases and J 6 bases, leaving 11 bases between the germline ends. Germline V gene sequence: CDR1 MNHEY, CDR2 SMNVEV (reference sequence). The CDR3 is 12 amino acids. Here the CDR3 DNA reads TGTGCCAGCTCTAATCATCCCAATGAGCAGTTCTTC. It translates to CASSNHPNEQFF.

The CDR3 DNA is TGTGCCACCAGTGACCCTAGCGGGGCCCTCACAGATACGCAGTATTTT. Amino acid sequence: CATSDPSGALTDTQYF. V is TRBV24-1 and J is TRBJ2-3, with 9 bases fitting TRBD2. The V gene end was trimmed by 4 bases and the J gene end by 2 bases; junction bases not matched to a gene: 6. Germline V lookup: CDR1 KGHDR, CDR2 SFDVKD. The CDR3 loop spans 16 amino acids.

J is TRBJ2-1 and V is TRBV18, with TRBD2 matching over 9 bases. The V and J ends lost 3 bases and 9 bases, in that order; junction bases with no gene match: 6. Looked up from germline, CDR1 is KGHSH and CDR2 is LQKENI. This CDR3 is built from 14 residues. CDR3 sequence (DNA): TGTGCCAGCTCACCGGGACTAGCCAGCATTGAGCAGTTCTTC. This sequence encodes CASSPGLASIEQFF.

The genes are TRBV19 and TRBJ1-2, with 7 bases aligning to TRBD1. This CDR3 is 13 amino acids long. V shed 7 bases and J 3 bases; nucleotides not matched to a gene: 5. CDR1 is LNHDA and CDR2 is SQIVND in the germline V gene (reference sequence). Here the CDR3 reads CASKTGADYGYTF. The CDR3 DNA sequence: TGTGCCAGTAAAACAGGGGCGGACTATGGCTACACCTTC.

The chain links TRBV30 to TRBJ1-2, with D hard to call. The length of the CDR3 is 13 residues. The V and J ends lost 5 bases and 2 bases respectively, with 12 bases between them. Per the germline V gene, CDR1 is GTSNPN and CDR2 is SVGIG (reference sequence). CDR3 amino acids: CAWDDGTNYGYTF. The CDR3 DNA follows: TGTGCCTGGGACGACGGAACCAACTATGGCTACACCTTC. The full variable domain, its missing parts supplied by reference TRBV30 and TRBJ1-2, is SQTIHQWPATLVQPVGSPLSLECTVEGTSNPNLYWYRQAAGRGLQLLFYSVGIGQISSEVPQNLSASRPQDRQFILSSKKLLLSDSGFYLCAWDDGTNYGYTFGSGTRLTVV.

The chain has TRBV6-5 and TRBJ1-1; a weak D match, TRBD1 (6 bases). From germline, CDR1 is MNHEY and CDR2 SVGAGI. V was shortened by 1 base and J by 2 bases, with 8 bases between the two germline ends. The CDR3 sequence is 14 residues long. The CDR3 is CASSYLDRNTEAFF. CDR3 in DNA: TGTGCCAGCAGTTACTTGGACAGAAACACTGAAGCTTTCTTT.

The chain uses TRBV27 and TRBJ1-1; 8 nucleotides match TRBD1. This CDR3 is 15 amino acids long. CDR1 and CDR2 from the germline V gene are MNHEY and SMNVEV (reference sequence). Germline trimming cut 7 bases from V and 0 bases from J; bases unmatched to any gene: 7. CDR3 protein: CASNPTGALNTEAFF. The CDR3 region has the DNA TGTGCCAGCAATCCGACAGGGGCCTTGAACACTGAAGCTTTCTTT.

The V and J genes are TRBV30 and TRBJ2-2; no clear D gene. The CDR3 consists of 12 residues. V lost 5 bases and J lost 1, with 5 bases in between. In germline, CDR1 is GTSNPN, CDR2 SVGIG (reference sequence). The CDR3 protein is CAWVVNTGELFF. As DNA, the CDR3 is TGTGCCTGGGTCGTGAACACCGGGGAGCTGTTTTTT.

This sequence joins TRBV7-9 and TRBJ2-1, with D maybe TRBD2 (5 bases). Deletions cut 5 bases from V and 4 bases from J, with 21 bases between. This CDR3 is built from 17 residues. Germline CDR1 SEHNR, CDR2 FQNEAQ (reference sequence). CDR3 protein: CASSRLTRGTLYNEQFF. The CDR3 nucleotides read TGTGCCAGCAGCCGGTTGACACGGGGAACCTTATACAATGAGCAGTTCTTC.